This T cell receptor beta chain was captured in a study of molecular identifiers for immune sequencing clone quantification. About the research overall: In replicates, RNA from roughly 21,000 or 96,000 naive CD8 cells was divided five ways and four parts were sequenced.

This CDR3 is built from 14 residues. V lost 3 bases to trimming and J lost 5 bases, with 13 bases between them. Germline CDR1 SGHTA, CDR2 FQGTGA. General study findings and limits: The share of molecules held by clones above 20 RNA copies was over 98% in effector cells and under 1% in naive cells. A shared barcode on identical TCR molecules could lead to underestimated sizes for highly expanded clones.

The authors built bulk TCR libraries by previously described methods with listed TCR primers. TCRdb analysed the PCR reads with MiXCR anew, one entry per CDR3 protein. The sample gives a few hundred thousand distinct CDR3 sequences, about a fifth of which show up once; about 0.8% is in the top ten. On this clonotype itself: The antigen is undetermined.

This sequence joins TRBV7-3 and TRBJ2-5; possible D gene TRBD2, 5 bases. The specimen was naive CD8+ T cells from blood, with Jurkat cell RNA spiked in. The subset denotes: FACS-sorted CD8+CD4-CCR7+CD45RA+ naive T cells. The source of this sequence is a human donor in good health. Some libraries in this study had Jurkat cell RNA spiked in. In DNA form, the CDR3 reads TGTGCCAGCAGCTTGGACTCCGCCGCGGAGACCCAGTACTTC. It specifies CASSLDSAAETQYF.